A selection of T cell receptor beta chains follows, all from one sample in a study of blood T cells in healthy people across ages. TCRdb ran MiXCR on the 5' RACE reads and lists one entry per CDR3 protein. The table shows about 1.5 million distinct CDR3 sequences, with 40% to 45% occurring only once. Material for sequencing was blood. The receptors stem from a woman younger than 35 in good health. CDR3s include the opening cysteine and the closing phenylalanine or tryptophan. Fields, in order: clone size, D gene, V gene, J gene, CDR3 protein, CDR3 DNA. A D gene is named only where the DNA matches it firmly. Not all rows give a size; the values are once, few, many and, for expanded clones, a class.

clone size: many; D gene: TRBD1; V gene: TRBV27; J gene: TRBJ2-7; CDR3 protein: CASSWTGGSYEQYF; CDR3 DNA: TGTGCCAGCAGTTGGACAGGGGGCTCCTACGAGCAGTACTTC
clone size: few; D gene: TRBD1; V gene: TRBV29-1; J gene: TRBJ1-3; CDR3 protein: CSVGTGTRNTIYF; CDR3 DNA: TGCAGCGTTGGGACAGGAACGAGAAACACCATATATTTT
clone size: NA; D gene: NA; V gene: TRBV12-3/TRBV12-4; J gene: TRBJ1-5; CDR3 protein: CASSRGQYSNQPQHF; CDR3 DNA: TGTGCCAGCAGTCGAGGACAGTATAGCAATCAGCCCCAGCATTTT
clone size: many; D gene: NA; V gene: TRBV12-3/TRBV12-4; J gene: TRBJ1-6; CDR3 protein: CATRQTVNSPLHF; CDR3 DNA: TGTGCCACCCGGCAAACAGTTAATTCACCCCTCCACTTT
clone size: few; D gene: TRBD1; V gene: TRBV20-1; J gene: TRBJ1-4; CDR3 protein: CSAGRGLKEKLFF; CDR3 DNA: TGCAGTGCTGGCAGGGGGCTCAAGGAAAAACTGTTTTTT
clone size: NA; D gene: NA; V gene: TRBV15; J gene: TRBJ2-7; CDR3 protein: CATSRDYAYEQYF; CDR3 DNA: TGTGCCACCAGCAGGGACTACGCCTACGAGCAGTACTTC
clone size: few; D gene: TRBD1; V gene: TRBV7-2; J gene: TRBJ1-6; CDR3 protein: CASSPNQGANSPLHF; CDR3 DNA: TGTGCCAGCAGCCCGAACCAGGGGGCCAATTCACCCCTCCACTTT
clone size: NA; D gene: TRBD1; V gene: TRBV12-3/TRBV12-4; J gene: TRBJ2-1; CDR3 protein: CASSQRDRGRDNEQFF; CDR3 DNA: TGTGCCAGCAGCCAAAGGGACAGGGGGCGCGACAATGAGCAGTTCTTC
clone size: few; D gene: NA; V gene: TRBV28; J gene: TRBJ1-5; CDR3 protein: CASSLTGSGNQPQHF; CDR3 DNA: TGTGCCAGCAGTTTAACGGGCAGTGGCAATCAGCCCCAGCATTTT
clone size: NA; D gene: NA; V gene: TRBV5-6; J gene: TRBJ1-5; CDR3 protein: CASSLKASSGGANQPQHF; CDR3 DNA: TGTGCCAGCAGCTTGAAGGCTTCATCGGGGGGAGCGAATCAGCCCCAGCATTTT
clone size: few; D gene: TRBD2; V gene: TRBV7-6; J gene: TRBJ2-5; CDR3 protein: CASSLEGFAGGRETQYF; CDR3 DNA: TGTGCCAGCAGCTTAGAAGGGTTTGCGGGGGGCCGGGAGACCCAGTACTTC
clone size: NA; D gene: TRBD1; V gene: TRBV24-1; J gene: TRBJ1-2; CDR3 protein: CATSDLTGDGYTF; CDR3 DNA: TGTGCCACCAGTGATTTGACAGGGGACGGCTACACCTTC
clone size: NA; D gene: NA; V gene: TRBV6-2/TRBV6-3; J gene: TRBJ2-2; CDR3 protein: CASSSVNTGELFF; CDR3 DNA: TGTGCCAGCAGTTCTGTGAACACCGGGGAGCTGTTTTTT
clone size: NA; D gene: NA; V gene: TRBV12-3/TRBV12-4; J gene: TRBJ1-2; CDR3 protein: CASTLTGLYGYTF; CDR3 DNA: TGTGCCAGCACTTTGACAGGATTATATGGCTACACCTTC
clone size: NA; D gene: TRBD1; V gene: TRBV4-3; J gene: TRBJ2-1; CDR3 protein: CASSQDWDSGSGSYNEQFF; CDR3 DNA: TGCGCCAGCAGCCAAGATTGGGACAGTGGTAGTGGATCCTACAATGAGCAGTTCTTC
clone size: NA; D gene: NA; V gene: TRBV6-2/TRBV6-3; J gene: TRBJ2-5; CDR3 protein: CASSYLAPGDEQYF; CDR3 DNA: TGTGCCAGCAGTTATCTAGCTCCCGGGGATGAGCAGTACTTC
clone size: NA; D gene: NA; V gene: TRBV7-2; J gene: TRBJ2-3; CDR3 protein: CASSFSFTDTQYF; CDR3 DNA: TGTGCCAGCAGCTTCTCCTTCACAGATACGCAGTATTTT
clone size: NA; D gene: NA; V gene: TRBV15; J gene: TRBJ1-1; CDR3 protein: CATSRDKGYSEAFF; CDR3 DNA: TGTGCCACCAGCAGAGATAAAGGGTATTCTGAAGCTTTCTTT
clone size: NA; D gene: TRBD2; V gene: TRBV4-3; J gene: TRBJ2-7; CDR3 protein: CASGNSGGAYNEQYF; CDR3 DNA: TGCGCCAGCGGAAATAGCGGGGGAGCCTACAATGAGCAGTACTTC
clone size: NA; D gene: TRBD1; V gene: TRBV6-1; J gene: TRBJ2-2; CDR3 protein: CASSEALGDRLDDTGELFF; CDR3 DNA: TGTGCCAGCAGTGAAGCTTTAGGGGACAGGCTCGACGACACCGGGGAGCTGTTTTTT
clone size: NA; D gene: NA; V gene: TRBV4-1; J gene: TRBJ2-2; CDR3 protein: CASSRLIWGANTGELFF; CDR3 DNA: TGCGCCAGCAGCCGCCTAATATGGGGGGCAAACACCGGGGAGCTGTTTTTT
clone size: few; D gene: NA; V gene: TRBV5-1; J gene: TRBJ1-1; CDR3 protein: CASRKTGLVTEAFF; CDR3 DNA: TGCGCCAGCAGGAAGACAGGATTGGTCACTGAAGCTTTCTTT
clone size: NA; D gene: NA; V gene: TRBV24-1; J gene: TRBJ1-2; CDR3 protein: CATSDLGYDGASNYSYTF; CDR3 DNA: TGTGCCACCAGTGATTTAGGATATGACGGCGCCTCTAACTATAGCTACACCTTC
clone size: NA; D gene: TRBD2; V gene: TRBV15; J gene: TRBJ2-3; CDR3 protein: CATSRSSGRRSTDTQYF; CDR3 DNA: TGTGCCACCAGCAGATCTAGCGGGAGGCGTAGCACAGATACGCAGTATTTT
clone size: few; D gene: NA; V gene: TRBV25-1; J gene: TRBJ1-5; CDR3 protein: CASSLTGPDQPQHF; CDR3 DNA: TGTGCCAGCAGTTTGACAGGACCTGATCAGCCCCAGCATTTT
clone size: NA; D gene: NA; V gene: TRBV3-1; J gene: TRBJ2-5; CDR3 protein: CASSQRPGYQETQYF; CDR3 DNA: TGTGCCAGCAGCCAACGCCCGGGGTACCAAGAGACCCAGTACTTC
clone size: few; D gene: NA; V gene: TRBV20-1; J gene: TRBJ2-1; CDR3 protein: CSAPKSYNEQFF; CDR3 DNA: TGCAGTGCCCCGAAATCCTACAATGAGCAGTTCTTC
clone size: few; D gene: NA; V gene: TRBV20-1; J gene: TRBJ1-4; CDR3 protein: CSATPGLRGELFF; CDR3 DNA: TGCAGTGCTACACCGGGCCTTAGAGGAGAACTGTTTTTT
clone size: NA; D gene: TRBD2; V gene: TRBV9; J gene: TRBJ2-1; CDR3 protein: CASSIPVAGGPTYNEQFF; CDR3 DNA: TGTGCCAGCAGCATACCTGTAGCGGGAGGGCCTACCTACAATGAGCAGTTCTTC
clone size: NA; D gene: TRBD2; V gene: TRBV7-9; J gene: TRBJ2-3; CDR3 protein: CASSLHVAGVSTDTQYF; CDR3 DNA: TGTGCCAGCAGCTTACACGTGGCGGGGGTCTCCACAGATACGCAGTATTTT
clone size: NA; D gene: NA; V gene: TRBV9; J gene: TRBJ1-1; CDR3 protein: CASSGTQNTEAFF; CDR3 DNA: TGTGCCAGCAGCGGAACACAAAACACTGAAGCTTTCTTT
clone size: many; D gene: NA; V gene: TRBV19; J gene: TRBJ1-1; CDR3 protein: CASSAQMNTEAFF; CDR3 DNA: TGTGCTTCTTCGGCTCAGATGAACACTGAAGCTTTCTTT
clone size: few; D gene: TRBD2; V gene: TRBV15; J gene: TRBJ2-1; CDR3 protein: CATSRGGETSGSSYNEQFF; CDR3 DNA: TGTGCCACCAGCAGAGGAGGGGAGACTAGCGGGAGCTCCTACAATGAGCAGTTCTTC
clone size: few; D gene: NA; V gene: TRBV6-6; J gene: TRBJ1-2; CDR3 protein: CASSYLADANGYTF; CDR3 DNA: TGTGCCAGCAGTTACCTGGCGGACGCCAATGGCTACACCTTC
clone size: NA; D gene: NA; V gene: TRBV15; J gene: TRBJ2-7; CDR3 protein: CATSEDRSSYEQYF; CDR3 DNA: TGTGCCACCAGCGAAGACAGGAGCTCCTACGAGCAGTACTTC
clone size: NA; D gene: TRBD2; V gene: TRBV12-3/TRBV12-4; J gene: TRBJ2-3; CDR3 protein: CASSPQVTSTDTEYF; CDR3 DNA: TGTGCCAGCAGTCCCCAGGTGACTAGCACAGATACGGAGTATTTT
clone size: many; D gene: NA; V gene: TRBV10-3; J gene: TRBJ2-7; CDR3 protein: CAISESTGLSYEQYF; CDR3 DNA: TGTGCCATCAGTGAGTCCACAGGCCTCTCCTACGAGCAGTACTTC
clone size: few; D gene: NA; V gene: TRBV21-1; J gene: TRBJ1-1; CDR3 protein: CASSNIPGVNTEAFF; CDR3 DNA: TGTGCCAGCAGCAATATTCCAGGGGTGAACACTGAAGCTTTCTTT
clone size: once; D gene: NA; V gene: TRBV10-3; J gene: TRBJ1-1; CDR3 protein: CAISRDGENTEAFF; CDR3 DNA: TGTGCCATCAGTCGGGACGGGGAGAACACTGAAGCTTTCTTT
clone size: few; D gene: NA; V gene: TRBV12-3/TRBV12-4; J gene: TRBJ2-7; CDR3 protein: CASSAGLGDPYEQYF; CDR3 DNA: TGTGCCAGCAGCGCTGGATTGGGAGACCCCTACGAGCAGTACTTC
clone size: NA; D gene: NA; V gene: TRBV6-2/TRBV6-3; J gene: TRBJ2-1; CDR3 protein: CASSSFQPPIQFF; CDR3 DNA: TGTGCCAGCAGTTCCTTCCAACCCCCCATTCAGTTCTTC
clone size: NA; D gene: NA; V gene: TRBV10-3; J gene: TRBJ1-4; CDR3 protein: CAISAGGKLFF; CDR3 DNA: TGTGCCATCAGTGCAGGAGGAAAACTGTTTTTT
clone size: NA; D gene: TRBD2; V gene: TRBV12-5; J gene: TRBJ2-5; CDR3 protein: CASATPGGFQETQYF; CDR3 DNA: TGTGCTAGTGCTACGCCGGGGGGATTCCAAGAGACCCAGTACTTC
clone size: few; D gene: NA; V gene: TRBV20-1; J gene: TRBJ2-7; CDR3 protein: CSARGSSGTATYEQYF; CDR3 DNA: TGCAGTGCTAGAGGCTCTTCCGGGACCGCAACCTACGAGCAGTACTTC
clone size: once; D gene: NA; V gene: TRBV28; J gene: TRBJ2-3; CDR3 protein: CASSITTETSSTDTQYF; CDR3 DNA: TGTGCCAGCAGTATAACGACAGAGACTTCTAGCACAGATACGCAGTATTTT
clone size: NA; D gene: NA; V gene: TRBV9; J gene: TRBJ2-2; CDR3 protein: CASSVWGSGELFF; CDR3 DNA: TGTGCCAGCAGCGTCTGGGGGTCCGGGGAGCTGTTTTTT
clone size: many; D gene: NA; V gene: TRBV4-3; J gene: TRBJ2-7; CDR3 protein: CASSPDSLGEQYF; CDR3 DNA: TGCGCCAGCAGCCCCGACAGCTTGGGCGAGCAGTACTTC
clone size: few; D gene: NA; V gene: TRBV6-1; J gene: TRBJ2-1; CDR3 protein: CASSEMAASNNEQFF; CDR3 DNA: TGTGCCAGCAGTGAAATGGCAGCCAGCAACAATGAGCAGTTCTTC
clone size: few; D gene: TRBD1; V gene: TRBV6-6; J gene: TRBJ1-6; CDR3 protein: CASILQGGYNSPLHF; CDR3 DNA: TGTGCCAGCATCCTACAGGGGGGGTATAATTCACCCCTCCACTTT